Following are 25 T cell receptor beta chains from one sample sequenced in a study of blood T cell repertoires in COVID-19. Libraries were prepared by immunoSEQ multiplex PCR; TCRdb keeps only in-frame clonotypes and omits some of them. There are some 300,000 clones in the sample; approximately 88% occur only once, and 6.9% lies in the top ten. The sequenced material came from peripheral blood. All receptors come from a woman in her thirties who had recovered from COVID-19.

The V call is TRBV18, the J call TRBJ1-5; 7 positions match TRBD1. V gave up 1 base and J gave up 7 bases; unmatched junction bases: 4. The germline V gene has CDR1 KGHSH and CDR2 LQKENI. This CDR3 spans 14 amino acids. Written as DNA, the CDR3 is TGTGCCAGCTCACCACGGGACAGCCGGCAGCCCCAGCATTTT. It is translated as CASSPRDSRQPQHF.

CDR3 loop: CASSLDRTTEKLFF. The DNA for the CDR3 is TGTGCCAGCAGCTTAGATCGGACAACGGAAAAACTGTTTTTT. This chain joins TRBV11-1 and TRBJ1-4; tentative D call: TRBD1 (5 bases). Looked up from germline, CDR1 is SGHAT and CDR2 is FQDESV (reference sequence). The CDR3 spans 14 residues. The germline V and J ends were trimmed by 1 base and 8 bases, with 11 bases remaining between them.

V usage is TRBV6-5 and J usage is TRBJ1-1; D is unclear. Germline V lookup: CDR1 MNHEY, CDR2 SVGAGI. Trimming shortened V by 0 bases and J by 1 base, and 6 bases separated the two germline ends. CDR3 length: 14 residues. Here the CDR3 DNA reads TGTGCCAGCAGTTACTCGTCCAGGAACACTGAAGCTTTCTTT. Translation gives CASSYSSRNTEAFF.

The V and J genes are TRBV19 and TRBJ2-5, with D maybe TRBD1 (6 bases). This CDR3 is built from 16 residues. Germline CDR1 reads LNHDA; CDR2 reads SQIVND (reference sequence). Trimming took off 7 bases at V and 3 bases at J, with 21 bases between the two ends. The CDR3 protein is CASTPRSLTGKETQYF. The CDR3 DNA reads TGTGCCAGTACCCCACGATCCTTGACAGGAAAAGAGACCCAGTACTTC.

The rearrangement joins TRBV10-3 to TRBJ2-5; D may be TRBD1 (7 bases). Between the trimmed V and J ends, which lost 0 bases and 6 bases, there was a span of 14 bases. CDR1 is ENHRY and CDR2 is SYGVKD in the germline V gene. This CDR3 contains 15 residues. In DNA, the CDR3 is TGTGCCATCAGTGAGTCGGGAGGAAGGGGGCAGACCCAGTACTTC. Protein sequence: CAISESGGRGQTQYF.

J is TRBJ1-6 and V is TRBV28; the D is unclear. With 4 bases removed from V and 7 bases from J, the gap between germline ends came to 8 bases. Germline V gene data show CDR1 as MDHEN and CDR2 as SYDVKM. The CDR3 covers 13 residues. The CDR3 loop is CASSSSRNSPLHF. In DNA, the CDR3 is TGTGCCAGCAGTTCCTCTCGGAATTCACCCCTCCACTTT.

There are a few counts of this clone. J is TRBJ2-6 and V is TRBV6-2 or TRBV6-3; no reliable D call. The V end was cut by 0 bases, the J end by 0 bases, with 3 bases between. The CDR3 has 15 amino acids. Germline CDR1 is MNHEY and CDR2 is SVGEGT. The CDR3 spells CASSYSSSGANVLTF. CDR3 DNA sequence: TGTGCCAGCAGTTACTCGAGCTCTGGGGCCAACGTCCTGACTTTC.

The chain links TRBV5-1 to TRBJ2-7; 8 bases fit TRBD2. Germline V gene data show CDR1 as SGHRS and CDR2 as YFSETQ. This CDR3 spans 15 amino acids. V was pared by 4 bases and J by 2 bases, with 8 bases of the junction left unmatched. CDR3 bases: TGCGCCAGCAGCGGTACTAGCGGCGTGACCTACGAGCAGTACTTC. This gives the protein CASSGTSGVTYEQYF.

In its sample, this clone was seen once. The chain employs TRBV6-6 and TRBJ1-6; 9 bases map to TRBD1. The CDR3 has 14 amino acids. Germline V gives CDR1 MNHNY, CDR2 SVGAGI (reference sequence). V was pared by 6 bases and J by 6 bases, with 3 bases of the junction left unmatched. CDR3 loop: CASSLDRGNSPLHF. The CDR3 DNA reads TGTGCCAGCAGCCTGGACAGGGGTAATTCACCCCTCCACTTT.

V and J are TRBV19 and TRBJ2-3; 10 bases map to TRBD1. CDR1 is LNHDA and CDR2 is SQIVND in the germline V gene (reference sequence). CDR3 size: 16 residues. V shed 4 bases, J shed 4 bases, and the junction held 8 bases outside the gene matches. The DNA of the CDR3 is TGTGCCAGTAGTACCGGACAGGGGGTTCTTGCAGATACGCAGTATTTT. Encoded protein: CASSTGQGVLADTQYF.

The chain recombines TRBV7-3 with TRBJ2-1, with 9 bases identical to TRBD1. Trimming cost V 4 bases and J 7 bases; bases outside gene matches: 11. The CDR3 extends over 16 amino acids. Looked up from germline, CDR1 is SGHTA and CDR2 is FQGTGA. CDR3 sequence reads: CASSSLPGQGWNEQFF. DNA for the CDR3: TGTGCCAGCAGCTCGCTTCCGGGACAGGGATGGAATGAGCAGTTCTTC. Full variable domain (remainder filled in from reference TRBV7-3 and TRBJ2-1): GAGVSQTPSNKVTEKGKYVELRCDPISGHTALYWYRQSLGQGPEFLIYFQGTGAADDSGLPNDRFFAVRPEGSVSTLKIQRTERGDSAVYLCASSSLPGQGWNEQFFGPGTRLTVL.

This rearrangement joins TRBV6-2 or TRBV6-3 to TRBJ2-1, with 12 bases matching TRBD2. Germline values: CDR1 MNHEY, CDR2 SVGEGT. The CDR3 covers 15 residues. Trimming cost V 4 bases and J 7 bases; bases outside gene matches: 5. The CDR3 spells CASSSWTSGVNEQFF. In DNA form, the CDR3 reads TGTGCCAGCAGTTCCTGGACTAGCGGGGTAAATGAGCAGTTCTTC.

The chain recombines TRBV5-1 with TRBJ2-3; TRBD1 agrees at 8 bases. Germline V gene lookup returns CDR1 SGHRS and CDR2 YFSETQ. CDR3 length: 15 amino acids. V lost 3 bases and J lost 4; bases outside the gene matches: 7. For the CDR3, the DNA is TGCGCCAGCAGCTCGGGCGCAGGGGGCGCAGATACGCAGTATTTT. Translated: CASSSGAGGADTQYF.

The J gene is TRBJ2-7, the V gene TRBV5-6; 11 bases fit TRBD2. Germline lookup yields CDR1 SGHDT and CDR2 YYEEEE. The CDR3 sequence is 17 residues long. J was trimmed by 0 bases and V by 0 bases; bases with no gene match: 5. The CDR3 DNA follows: TGTGCCAGCAGCTTGGGGCTAGCGGGGGGTTTCTCCTACGAGCAGTACTTC. As protein: CASSLGLAGGFSYEQYF.

The table lists this clone with a count of one. This sample includes further DNA sequences coding for the same CDR3. The V gene is TRBV6-5, the J gene TRBJ1-6; D perhaps matches TRBD1 (5 bases). The CDR3 length is 14 residues. Trimming removed 0 bases at V and 7 bases at J, with 7 bases between. From germline, CDR1 is MNHEY and CDR2 SVGAGI. CDR3 sequence reads: CASSYSEGNSPLHF. CDR3 bases: TGTGCCAGCAGTTACTCGGAGGGGAATTCACCCCTCCACTTT.

The chain combines TRBV5-1 with TRBJ1-4; D not resolved. The ends were cut back, 5 bases at V and 4 bases at J, with 9 bases in the middle. CDR3 length: 13 amino acids. Germline lookup yields CDR1 SGHRS and CDR2 YFSETQ. CDR3 loop: CASSNGNNEKLFF. The DNA for the CDR3 is TGCGCCAGCAGTAACGGTAATAATGAAAAACTGTTTTTT.

The chain is built from TRBV2 and TRBJ1-4; D possibly corresponds to TRBD1 (6 bases). CDR1 SNHLY and CDR2 FYNNEI come from the germline V gene. Trimming cost V 3 bases and J 4 bases, with 15 bases left between them. The CDR3 totals 16 residues. The CDR3 reads CASSEGAGPLNEKLFF. CDR3 DNA sequence: TGTGCCAGCAGTGAGGGGGCAGGCCCCCTTAATGAAAAACTGTTTTTT.

This chain connects TRBV19 to TRBJ2-7; 8 bases agree with TRBD2. V was clipped by 1 base and J by 2 bases; unmatched bases: 4. This CDR3 is 15 amino acids long. Germline-derived CDR1 and CDR2 are LNHDA and SQIVND (reference sequence). CDR3 DNA: TGTGCCAGTAGTATAGGAGCGGGGGAAACCTACGAGCAGTACTTC. Translated: CASSIGAGETYEQYF.

The chain couples TRBV24-1 to TRBJ2-5; D is undetermined. V lost 6 bases, J lost 4 bases, and 8 bases lay in between. The CDR3 length is 12 residues. CDR1 and CDR2 from the germline V gene are KGHDR and SFDVKD. CDR3 residues: CATSNPGETQYF. CDR3 nucleotides: TGTGCCACCAGTAACCCGGGAGAGACCCAGTACTTC.

The chain has TRBV19 and TRBJ1-1; 8 bases line up with TRBD1. V was clipped by 6 bases and J by 6 bases; unmatched bases: 15. This CDR3 region has 16 residues. Germline V lookup: CDR1 LNHDA, CDR2 SQIVND (reference sequence). CDR3 loop: CASRPTGEWFRAEAFF. In DNA form, the CDR3 reads TGTGCCAGTAGACCGACAGGGGAGTGGTTTCGGGCTGAAGCTTTCTTT.

The chain employs TRBV7-2 and TRBJ1-4; D not resolved. Trimming stripped 5 bases from V and 5 bases from J, with 9 bases between. In germline, CDR1 is SGHTA, CDR2 FQGNSA. This CDR3 comprises 13 residues. CDR3 residues: CASSRTGNEKLFF. The CDR3 DNA reads TGTGCCAGCAGCAGGACGGGGAATGAAAAACTGTTTTTT.

The sample holds one count of this clone. This chain connects TRBV3-1 (or the pseudogene TRBV3-2) to TRBJ2-7, with 7 bases that match TRBD1. Germline CDR1 and CDR2: LGHDT and YNNKEL (reference sequence). The junction had 6 bases not matched to a gene; V was cut back by 0 bases and J by 1 base. CDR3 length: 16 residues. The chain's CDR3 is CASSQDIAGGSYEQYF. The CDR3 coding sequence is TGTGCCAGCAGCCAAGATATTGCAGGGGGTTCCTACGAGCAGTACTTC.

The chain uses TRBV25-1 and TRBJ1-1; D gene ambiguous. The length of the CDR3 is 11 residues. Germline V gene sequence: CDR1 MGHDK, CDR2 SYGVNS. V shed 5 bases and J shed 13 bases, with 14 bases lying between them. This CDR3 reads CASSLRPTGFF. The CDR3 nucleotides are TGTGCCAGCAGTCTTCGGCCTACGGGTTTCTTT.

V and J are TRBV28 and TRBJ2-1; D gene unclear. The germline V gene encodes CDR1 MDHEN and CDR2 SYDVKM. Trimming shortened V by 6 bases and J by 8 bases, and 8 bases separated the two germline ends. CDR3 length equals 11 residues. The CDR3 loop reads CASSPNYEQFF. DNA for the CDR3: TGTGCCAGCAGCCCCAACTATGAGCAGTTCTTC.

Worth noting for this clone: This CDR3 is also generated by other DNA sequences in the sample. This rearrangement joins TRBV28 to TRBJ1-1, with D tentatively TRBD1 (5 bases). Trimming removed 3 bases from V and 6 bases from J, with 11 bases in between. This CDR3 spans 13 amino acids. CDR1 is MDHEN and CDR2 is SYDVKM in the germline V gene. CDR3 sequence reads: CASSLGQPSEAFF. The DNA for the CDR3 is TGTGCCAGCAGTTTGGGGCAGCCTTCTGAAGCTTTCTTT.